One sample yielded the 29 T cell receptor beta chains listed below, sequenced in a study of OX40 agonist ivuxolimab in advanced cancers. The data were produced by immunoSEQ multiplex PCR, yet TCRdb's version contains in-frame clones alone and is incomplete. There are about 73,000 clones in the sample; 90% occur only once, and 11% lies in the top ten. This sample comprised CD4+ or CD8+ T cells sorted from blood, obtained in a trial of the OX40 agonist ivuxolimab. These TCRs come from an adult with an advanced solid tumor such as melanoma, head and neck, liver or kidney cancer.

The V and J genes are TRBV9 and TRBJ1-2; D uncertain. Germline V gene sequence: CDR1 SGDLS, CDR2 YYNGEE. Trimming took off 3 bases at V and 3 bases at J, with 15 bases between the two ends. The CDR3 totals 15 residues. CDR3 sequence reads: CASSGARYPHYGYTF. The CDR3 DNA follows: TGTGCCAGCAGCGGCGCCCGATACCCTCACTATGGCTACACCTTC.

The V gene is TRBV4-1, the J gene TRBJ2-7; TRBD1 matches at 8 bases. The CDR3 is 16 residues long. J was trimmed by 4 bases and V by 3 bases; bases with no gene match: 11. Germline CDR1 and CDR2: MGHRA and YSYEKL. Here the CDR3 DNA reads TGCGCCAGCAGCCAGACTACCGGGACAGGTTTTTACGAGCAGTACTTC. Translated: CASSQTTGTGFYEQYF.

This sequence joins TRBV27 and TRBJ2-7, with D perhaps matching TRBD2 (6 bases). Looked up from germline, CDR1 is MNHEY and CDR2 is SMNVEV (reference sequence). The CDR3 runs 16 residues. Trimming took 5 bases from V and 2 from J, leaving 19 bases between them. CDR3 DNA sequence: TGTGCCAGCAGTATCTACGCGGGACTCGGGGCCTACGAGCAGTACTTC. It yields the protein CASSIYAGLGAYEQYF.

V gene TRBV18 combines with J gene TRBJ1-5; TRBD1 matches at 7 bases. The CDR3 has 19 amino acids. V dropped 2 bases and J dropped 2; count of bases not matched to a gene: 15. CDR1 and CDR2 from the germline V gene are KGHSH and LQKENI. CDR3 nucleotide sequence: TGTGCCAGCTCACCAACGAATCAATTTACAGGGGACGGCAATCAGCCCCAGCATTTT. This translates into CASSPTNQFTGDGNQPQHF.

V usage is TRBV18 and J usage is TRBJ2-1, with 9 bases that match TRBD2. V dropped 5 bases and J dropped 4; count of bases not matched to a gene: 6. The CDR3 is 15 residues long. CDR1 is KGHSH and CDR2 is LQKENI in the germline V gene. CDR3 residues: CASSSSGADYNEQFF. Here the CDR3 DNA reads TGTGCCAGCTCATCTAGCGGGGCCGATTACAATGAGCAGTTCTTC.

The chain uses TRBV19 and TRBJ2-7, with a possible D match to TRBD1 (6 bases). Trimming removed 1 base at V and 3 bases at J, with 7 bases between. Germline-derived CDR1 and CDR2 are LNHDA and SQIVND (reference sequence). The CDR3 consists of 13 residues. The CDR3 spells CASSIGGGYEQYF. The CDR3 DNA reads as TGTGCCAGTAGTATAGGAGGGGGCTACGAGCAGTACTTC.

The chain is built from TRBV7-9 and TRBJ2-7; D is uncertain. V lost 5 bases and J 7 bases, leaving 9 bases between the germline ends. Germline lookup yields CDR1 SEHNR and CDR2 FQNEAQ (reference sequence). The CDR3 extends over 11 amino acids. The CDR3, as DNA: TGTGCCAGCAGCCATAACTGGGAGCAGTACTTC. It translates to CASSHNWEQYF.

Here the CDR3 DNA reads TGTGCCACCAGCTCCCCGTACAATGAGCAGTTCTTC. This gives the protein CATSSPYNEQFF. This chain links TRBV15 with TRBJ2-1, with D hard to call. Germline loops: CDR1 LNHNV, CDR2 YYDKDF (reference sequence). Trimming stripped 5 bases from V and 4 bases from J, with 6 bases between. The CDR3 totals 12 residues.

This rearrangement joins TRBV30 to TRBJ1-4; TRBD1 is a possible D gene (5 bases). Between the trimmed V and J ends, which lost 4 bases and 6 bases, there was a span of 12 bases. The CDR3 contains 13 residues. Germline CDR1 is GTSNPN and CDR2 is SVGIG (reference sequence). The CDR3 DNA follows: TGTGCCTGGACGACAGAACTATATGAAAAACTGTTTTTT. Protein: CAWTTELYEKLFF.

The J gene is TRBJ2-1, the V gene TRBV14; D is possibly TRBD2 (7 bases). This CDR3 has 16 amino acids. The V gene's germline CDR1 is SGHDN and CDR2 FVKESK. The V gene lost 2 bases and the J gene lost 2 bases, with 13 bases spanning the gap. CDR3 bases: TGTGCCAGCAGCCAAAGGGGGGGCCGGGCCTACAATGAGCAGTTCTTC. Protein sequence: CASSQRGGRAYNEQFF.

The chain employs TRBV6-5 and TRBJ2-4; TRBD1 might be the D (5 bases). This CDR3 region has 13 residues. Germline V gives CDR1 MNHEY, CDR2 SVGAGI. The germline V and J ends were trimmed by 2 bases and 3 bases, with 5 bases remaining between them. The CDR3 reads CASSYTGKNIQYF. Here the CDR3 DNA reads TGTGCCAGCAGTTACACAGGCAAAAACATTCAGTACTTC.

This chain links TRBV27 with TRBJ2-7, with 10 bases that match TRBD1. J gave up 5 bases and V 9 bases, and 10 bases lay outside the gene matches. The germline V gene has CDR1 MNHEY and CDR2 SMNVEV (reference sequence). There are 14 residues in the CDR3. The CDR3 protein is CASSKRTGGNEQYF. CDR3 DNA sequence: TGTGCCAGTAGCAAACGGACAGGGGGTAACGAGCAGTACTTC.

V gene TRBV25-1 combines with J gene TRBJ2-2; D gene ambiguous. The CDR3 is made up of 12 amino acids. The germline V and J ends were trimmed by 6 bases and 6 bases, with 8 bases remaining between them. Germline-derived CDR1 and CDR2 are MGHDK and SYGVNS. CDR3 amino acids: CASRIGAGELFF. The CDR3 DNA reads TGTGCCAGCAGGATTGGGGCCGGGGAGCTGTTTTTT.

The chain carries TRBV7-9 and TRBJ1-2; TRBD1 aligns across 10 bases. The V segment lost 5 bases and the J segment 4 bases; nucleotides outside the gene matches: 10. The CDR3 has 16 amino acids. Germline CDR1 and CDR2: SEHNR and FQNEAQ (reference sequence). The CDR3 bases are TGTGCCAGCAGCCATGACAGGGGGCAAGGTTCCTATGGCTACACCTTC. This sequence encodes CASSHDRGQGSYGYTF.

The chain is built from TRBV7-2 and TRBJ1-1; D is ambiguous. V lost 7 bases to trimming and J lost 3 bases, with 9 bases between them. The CDR3 spans 12 residues. In germline, CDR1 is SGHTA, CDR2 FQGNSA. In DNA, the CDR3 is TGTGCCAGCACCTTCCCCGACACTGAAGCTTTCTTT. Amino acid sequence: CASTFPDTEAFF. Combining the CDR3 with reference TRBV7-2 and TRBJ1-1 gives the whole variable domain GAGVSQSPSNKVTEKGKDVELRCDPISGHTALYWYRQSLGQGLEFLIYFQGNSAPDKSGLPSDRFSAERTGGSVSTLTIQRTQQEDSAVYLCASTFPDTEAFFGQGTRLTVV.

The chain employs TRBV27 and TRBJ2-6, with TRBD1 identical over 8 bases. The V gene end was trimmed by 5 bases and the J gene end by 0 bases; junction bases not matched to a gene: 9. This CDR3 contains 18 residues. Germline V gene data show CDR1 as MNHEY and CDR2 as SMNVEV (reference sequence). The CDR3 reads CASSPWTGQNSGANVLTF. Written as DNA, the CDR3 is TGTGCCAGCAGTCCGTGGACAGGGCAAAACTCTGGGGCCAACGTCCTGACTTTC. Looking up the rest from reference TRBV27 and TRBJ2-6 gives the full variable domain: EAQVTQNPRYLITVTGKKLTVTCSQNMNHEYMSWYRQDPGLGLRQIYYSMNVEVTDKGDVPEGYKVSRKEKRNFPLILESPSPNQTSLYFCASSPWTGQNSGANVLTFGAGSRLTVL.

The chain employs TRBV7-8 and TRBJ2-1; 7 bases align to TRBD2. The CDR3 is 15 residues long. The J segment lost 2 bases and the V segment lost 8 bases, leaving 9 bases of the junction unmatched. Germline V CDR1 and CDR2: SGHVS, FQNEAQ. This CDR3 is CASGNGAGAYNEQFF. CDR3 sequence (DNA): TGTGCCAGCGGGAACGGGGCGGGAGCCTACAATGAGCAGTTCTTC.

The J gene is TRBJ1-4, the V gene TRBV4-1; 7 bases align to TRBD1. There are 15 residues in the CDR3. The germline CDR1 and CDR2 sequences are MGHRA and YSYEKL. J gave up 5 bases and V 0 bases, and 3 bases lay outside the gene matches. CDR3 region: CASSQDPGGNEKLFF. CDR3 DNA: TGCGCCAGCAGCCAAGATCCAGGGGGGAATGAAAAACTGTTTTTT.

The chain carries TRBV27 and TRBJ2-7; TRBD2 matches at 7 bases. The V gene end was trimmed by 2 bases and the J gene end by 5 bases; junction bases not matched to a gene: 12. The germline V gene has CDR1 MNHEY and CDR2 SMNVEV (reference sequence). This CDR3 has 16 residues. Written as DNA, the CDR3 is TGTGCCAGCAGTTTACTGTGGGCGGGAGCCGCCGACGAGCAGTACTTC. Protein sequence: CASSLLWAGAADEQYF.

The genes are TRBV5-4 and TRBJ2-7, with 8 nucleotides matching TRBD2. V lost 3 bases and J lost 5; bases outside the gene matches: 10. Germline CDR1 reads SGHNT; CDR2 reads YYREEE (reference sequence). This CDR3 region has 15 residues. The CDR3 coding sequence is TGTGCCAGCAGCTCCCCTCCGGGACTAGATAACGAGCAGTACTTC. Translated: CASSSPPGLDNEQYF. The complete variable domain, with remaining parts taken from reference TRBV5-4 and TRBJ2-7, reads ETGVTQSPTHLIKTRGQQVTLRCSSQSGHNTVSWYQQALGQGPQFIFQYYREEENGRGNFPPRFSGLQFPNYSSELNVNALELDDSALYLCASSSPPGLDNEQYFGPGTRLTVT.

V is TRBV9 and J is TRBJ1-4; the D gene is possibly TRBD1 (5 bases). The ends were cut back, 4 bases at V and 1 base at J, with 11 bases in the middle. The CDR3 has 15 amino acids. Germline V lookup: CDR1 SGDLS, CDR2 YYNGEE. Here the CDR3 reads CASSPTGGTNEKLFF. In DNA form, the CDR3 reads TGTGCCAGCAGCCCAACAGGCGGAACTAATGAAAAACTGTTTTTT.

The CDR3 loop is CSVKTGTYEQYF. The CDR3 nucleotides read TGCAGCGTTAAGACAGGAACCTACGAGCAGTACTTC. The gene calls are TRBV29-1 and TRBJ2-7, with D possibly TRBD1 on 6 matching bases. This CDR3 comprises 12 residues. CDR1 is SQVTM and CDR2 is ANQGSEA in the germline V gene. The V end lost 5 bases, the J end lost 2 bases, and 10 bases lay between the germline ends.

CDR3 loop: CASRPRTGTVTEAFF. The CDR3 region has the DNA TGCGCCAGCCGACCCAGGACAGGGACGGTCACTGAAGCTTTCTTT. V and J are TRBV5-1 and TRBJ1-1; 8 bases match TRBD1. The CDR3 runs to 15 residues. In germline, CDR1 is SGHRS, CDR2 YFSETQ. The trim removed 7 bases at V and 4 bases at J, leaving 12 bases unmatched.

The rearrangement links TRBV7-3 to TRBJ2-3, with TRBD2 identical over 7 bases. Germline V gene data show CDR1 as SGHTA and CDR2 as FQGTGA. This CDR3 spans 16 amino acids. V was pared by 2 bases and J by 1 base, with 6 bases of the junction left unmatched. The CDR3 nucleotides are TGTGCCAGCAGCTTAGAGTTAAGCGGGGGCACAGATACGCAGTATTTT. Protein: CASSLELSGGTDTQYF.

J is TRBJ2-3 and V is TRBV7-9, with 9 nucleotides matching TRBD2. J was trimmed by 5 bases and V by 3 bases; bases with no gene match: 6. The germline CDR1 and CDR2 sequences are SEHNR and FQNEAQ (reference sequence). The CDR3 is 15 amino acids. The CDR3 nucleotides read TGTGCCAGCAGCTTGTTCGCGGGGGGGCTAGATACGCAGTATTTT. Translating it yields CASSLFAGGLDTQYF. Filled out from reference TRBV7-9 and TRBJ2-3, the complete variable domain reads DTGVSQNPRHKITKRGQNVTFRCDPISEHNRLYWYRQTLGQGPEFLTYFQNEAQLEKSRLLSDRFSAERPKGSFSTLEIQRTEQGDSAMYLCASSLFAGGLDTQYFGPGTRLTVL.

The chain uses TRBV15 and TRBJ1-6, with D unresolved. Germline loops: CDR1 LNHNV, CDR2 YYDKDF (reference sequence). V dropped 0 bases and J dropped 3 bases, with 9 bases sitting between them. CDR3 size: 16 residues. The CDR3 DNA reads as TGTGCCACCAGCAGAGATTTTGCCAACTATAATTCACCCCTCCACTTT. As protein: CATSRDFANYNSPLHF.

The chain links TRBV27 to TRBJ2-7, with D perhaps matching TRBD1 (6 bases). This CDR3 spans 16 amino acids. The germline V and J ends were trimmed by 2 bases and 3 bases, with 17 bases remaining between them. The germline V gene encodes CDR1 MNHEY and CDR2 SMNVEV (reference sequence). Here the CDR3 reads CASSLMSGEQHYEQYF. Written as DNA, the CDR3 is TGTGCCAGCAGTTTAATGTCAGGGGAACAGCACTACGAGCAGTACTTC.

The rearrangement uses TRBV4-1 and TRBJ1-1; TRBD1 might be the D (6 bases). Germline V gives CDR1 MGHRA, CDR2 YSYEKL. The CDR3 extends over 15 amino acids. V lost 1 base, J lost 1 base, and 10 bases lay in between. The CDR3 region is CASSQAPGANTEAFF. The CDR3 nucleotides read TGCGCCAGCAGCCAAGCTCCAGGGGCGAACACTGAAGCTTTCTTT.

V is TRBV5-6 and J is TRBJ2-5; 10 nucleotides line up with TRBD2. The CDR3 loop spans 14 amino acids. The germline CDR1 and CDR2 sequences are SGHDT and YYEEEE. V lost 4 bases to trimming and J lost 4 bases; unmatched junction nucleotides: 4. As DNA, the CDR3 is TGTGCCAGCAGCGACAGGACTAGCGGAGAGACCCAGTACTTC. Translation gives CASSDRTSGETQYF. The full variable domain, completed using reference TRBV5-6 and TRBJ2-5, is DAGVTQSPTHLIKTRGQQVTLRCSPKSGHDTVSWYQQALGQGPQFIFQYYEEEERQRGNFPDRFSGHQFPNYSSELNVNALLLGDSALYLCASSDRTSGETQYFGPGTRLLVL.